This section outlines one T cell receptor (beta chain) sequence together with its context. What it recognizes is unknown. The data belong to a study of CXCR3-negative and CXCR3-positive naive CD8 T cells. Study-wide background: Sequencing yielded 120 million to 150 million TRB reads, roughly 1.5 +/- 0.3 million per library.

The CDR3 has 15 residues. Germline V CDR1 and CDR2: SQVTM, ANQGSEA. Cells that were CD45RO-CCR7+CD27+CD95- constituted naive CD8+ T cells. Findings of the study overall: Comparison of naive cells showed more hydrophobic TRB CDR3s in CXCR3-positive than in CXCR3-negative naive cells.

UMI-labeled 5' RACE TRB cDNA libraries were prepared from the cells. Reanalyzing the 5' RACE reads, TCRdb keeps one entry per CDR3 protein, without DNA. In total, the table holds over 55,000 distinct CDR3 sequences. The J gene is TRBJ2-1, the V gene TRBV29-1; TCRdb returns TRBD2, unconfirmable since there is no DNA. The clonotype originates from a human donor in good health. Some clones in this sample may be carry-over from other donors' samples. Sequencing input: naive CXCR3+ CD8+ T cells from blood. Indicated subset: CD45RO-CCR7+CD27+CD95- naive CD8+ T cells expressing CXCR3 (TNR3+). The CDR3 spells CSVEQAGVSYNEQFF.